The 32 T cell receptor beta chains below come from one sample, sequenced in a study of cytomegalovirus exposure and HLA in healthy donors. PCR used 60 Vbeta primers and 13 Jbeta primers. The table came from immunoSEQ multiplex PCR; TCRdb's copy has only in-frame clones and leaves some out. The sample yields around 150,000 clones, around 80% seen once. Input material: PBMCs. All receptors come from a man aged 30 to 39 in good health.

As regards this clone: The junction departs from germline at one end; a sequencing error may be responsible. V usage is TRBV11-2 and J usage is TRBJ2-4, with no clear D. This CDR3 has 9 residues. From germline, CDR1 is SGHAT and CDR2 FQNNGV. CDR3: CASSLTPNF. The CDR3 DNA is TGTGCCAGCAGTCTTACACCGAACTTC. The whole variable domain, filled in from reference TRBV11-2 and TRBJ2-4, reads EAGVAQSPRYKIIEKRQSVAFWCNPISGHATLYWYQQILGQGPKLLIQFQNNGVVDDSQLPKDRFSAERLKGVDSTLKIQPAKLEDSAVYLCASSLTPNFGAGTRLSVL.

This chain connects TRBV14 to TRBJ2-1, with 11 bases matching TRBD2. CDR1 is SGHDN and CDR2 is FVKESK in the germline V gene. The CDR3 extends over 15 amino acids. After removal of 4 bases from V and 3 bases from J, the junction contained 2 bases not matched to a gene. The CDR3 reads CASSPLAGGYNEQFF. In nucleotides, the CDR3 is TGTGCCAGCAGCCCCCTAGCGGGAGGCTACAATGAGCAGTTCTTC.

This clone showed up just a few times. The rearrangement joins TRBV4-1 to TRBJ2-5; D perhaps matches TRBD1 (6 bases). Near its end, the DNA agrees better with TRBJ2-7, so the J call may be wrong. Germline V CDR1 and CDR2: MGHRA, YSYEKL. This CDR3 has 14 residues. The CDR3, as DNA: TGCGCCAGCAGCCAAGCGGCAGGGGACTACGAGCAGTACTTC. This encodes CASSQAAGDYEQYF.

V gene TRBV29-1 combines with J gene TRBJ2-6; TRBD2 aligns across 8 bases. V gave up 6 bases and J gave up 2 bases; unmatched junction bases: 3. Germline V CDR1 and CDR2: SQVTM, ANQGSEA. CDR3 length: 14 residues. In DNA, the CDR3 is TGCAGCGTGTTTAGCGGGGCTGGGGCCAACGTCCTGACTTTC. Encoded protein: CSVFSGAGANVLTF.

This chain connects TRBV7-8 to TRBJ2-7; 8 nucleotides line up with TRBD2. J lost 1 base, V lost 4 bases, and 6 bases had no gene match. Germline V gene data show CDR1 as SGHVS and CDR2 as FQNEAQ. The CDR3 is 15 residues long. CDR3: CASSSGLARSYEQYF. CDR3 coding DNA: TGTGCCAGCAGCTCCGGACTAGCCCGGTCCTACGAGCAGTACTTC. Supplemented by reference TRBV7-8 and TRBJ2-7, the full variable domain reads GAGVSQSPRYKVAKRGQDVALRCDPISGHVSLFWYQQALGQGPEFLTYFQNEAQLDKSGLPSDRFFAERPEGSVSTLKIQRTQQEDSAVYLCASSSGLARSYEQYFGPGTRLTVT.

This clone was counted only a few times. This chain connects TRBV18 to TRBJ2-7; 7 bases line up with TRBD2. The CDR3 totals 15 residues. V dropped 3 bases and J dropped 4; count of bases not matched to a gene: 9. Germline CDR1 and CDR2: KGHSH and LQKENI. The CDR3 nucleotides read TGTGCCAGCTCACCGGTGACTAGCATTAGGTACGAGCAGTACTTC. It codes for CASSPVTSIRYEQYF.

The CDR3 bases are TGTGCCAGCAGCCTACAGGGGGTGCTCACAGATACGCAGTATTTT. Its protein product is CASSLQGVLTDTQYF. V gene TRBV11-2 combines with J gene TRBJ2-3, with TRBD1 matching over 8 bases. The trim removed 5 bases at V and 2 bases at J, leaving 6 bases unmatched. This CDR3 is built from 15 residues. Germline CDR1 SGHAT, CDR2 FQNNGV.

The rearrangement uses TRBV5-1 and TRBJ2-3, with D tentatively TRBD2 (6 bases). This CDR3 is built from 13 residues. The germline V and J ends were trimmed by 4 bases and 6 bases, with 12 bases remaining between them. The germline V gene has CDR1 SGHRS and CDR2 YFSETQ. The CDR3 DNA is TGCGCCAGCAGCGGGACTCCACAGGATACGCAGTATTTT. Translation: CASSGTPQDTQYF.

The V call is TRBV30, the J call TRBJ2-7; TRBD1 matches at 7 bases. CDR1 is GTSNPN and CDR2 is SVGIG in the germline V gene (reference sequence). The CDR3 length is 14 residues. V was clipped by 1 base and J by 2 bases; unmatched bases: 5. CDR3 region: CAWSARDRAYEQYF. CDR3 nucleotide sequence: TGTGCCTGGAGTGCACGGGACAGAGCCTACGAGCAGTACTTC.

The chain links TRBV7-9 to TRBJ2-1, with a weak D call TRBD2 (7 bases). This CDR3 contains 17 residues. From germline, CDR1 is SEHNR and CDR2 FQNEAQ (reference sequence). Trimming left V 1 base short and J 9 bases short, with 22 bases between. The CDR3 is CASSLVGGRHEESEQFF. The CDR3 nucleotides read TGTGCCAGCAGCTTAGTCGGGGGGCGCCACGAAGAGAGTGAGCAGTTCTTC.

This clone was detected once. V gene TRBV7-3 combines with J gene TRBJ2-1, with 16 bases that match TRBD2. The germline CDR1 and CDR2 sequences are SGHTA and FQGTGA. This CDR3 has 17 residues. V lost 3 bases to trimming and J lost 9 bases; unmatched junction nucleotides: 8. CDR3 in amino acids: CASSFWGTSGRATEQFF. CDR3 in DNA: TGTGCCAGCAGCTTTTGGGGGACTAGCGGGAGGGCCACTGAGCAGTTCTTC.

Of note for this clone: This specimen includes other DNA sequences encoding the same CDR3. This rearrangement joins TRBV7-3 to TRBJ2-1; 12 bases match TRBD2. J lost 4 bases, V lost 5 bases, and 3 bases had no gene match. This CDR3 has 15 residues. Germline lookup yields CDR1 SGHTA and CDR2 FQGTGA. CDR3 nucleotide sequence: TGTGCCAGCAGCCTCGGACTAGCGGGGTACAATGAGCAGTTCTTC. Its translation: CASSLGLAGYNEQFF.

The chain has TRBV7-9 and TRBJ2-1; TRBD2 is a possible D gene (6 bases). Trimming removed 3 bases at V and 8 bases at J, with 23 bases between. The CDR3 loop spans 17 amino acids. From germline, CDR1 is SEHNR and CDR2 FQNEAQ (reference sequence). CDR3 protein: CASSFSTAGRGFHEQFF. The CDR3 DNA reads TGTGCCAGCAGCTTTAGCACCGCGGGACGCGGTTTCCATGAGCAGTTCTTC.

The V and J genes are TRBV5-8 and TRBJ2-7; D not resolved. The CDR3 spans 11 residues. V lost 4 bases and J 1 base, leaving 3 bases between the germline ends. In germline, CDR1 is SGHTS, CDR2 YDEGEE. CDR3 in amino acids: CASSPSYEQYF. In nucleotides, the CDR3 is TGTGCCAGCAGCCCATCCTACGAGCAGTACTTC.

The J gene is TRBJ2-2, the V gene TRBV19, with D possibly matching TRBD2 (6 bases). CDR1 LNHDA and CDR2 SQIVND come from the germline V gene (reference sequence). This CDR3 has 14 amino acids. V was cut by 11 bases and J by 6 bases, with 19 bases left in between. CDR3 residues: CASRPRGGPGELFF. The CDR3 nucleotides are TGTGCCTCAAGGCCGAGGGGAGGCCCCGGGGAGCTGTTTTTT.

This clone occurred a few times. The rearrangement uses TRBV9 and TRBJ2-7; 7 nucleotides match TRBD2. CDR3 size: 16 residues. The J segment lost 2 bases and the V segment lost 0 bases, leaving 8 bases of the junction unmatched. The germline CDR1 and CDR2 sequences are SGDLS and YYNGEE. CDR3 loop: CASSVEAPAGPYEQYF. CDR3 coding DNA: TGTGCCAGCAGCGTAGAGGCTCCAGCGGGACCCTACGAGCAGTACTTC. The full variable domain, completed using reference TRBV9 and TRBJ2-7, is DSGVTQTPKHLITATGQRVTLRCSPRSGDLSVYWYQQSLDQGLQFLIQYYNGEERAKGNILERFSAQQFPDLHSELNLSSLELGDSALYFCASSVEAPAGPYEQYFGPGTRLTVT.

Here the CDR3 DNA reads TGCGCCAGCAGCTTGGTTGGGGGGCAAGAGACCCAGTACTTC. Protein product: CASSLVGGQETQYF. The rearrangement links TRBV5-1 to TRBJ2-5; D perhaps matches TRBD2 (6 bases). The CDR3 sequence is 14 residues long. Per the germline V gene, CDR1 is SGHRS and CDR2 is YFSETQ. V was clipped by 0 bases and J by 2 bases, with 8 bases between them.

This chain links TRBV21-1 with TRBJ2-2; whether TRBD1, the table's D call, matches the DNA was not checked. TRBV21-1 is assigned pseudogene status. The CDR3 totals 24 residues. DNA of the CDR3: TGTGCCAGCAGCATCCCCGACGGGTGCTTTTCCCCGACAGGGCCACTTGAGGACACCGGGGAGCTGTTTTTT. Translating gives CASSIPDGCFSPTGPLEDTGELFF.

For this clone: Sequence at one end of the junction differs from germline and may be a read error. The chain uses TRBV7-9 and TRBJ1-1; the D is unclear. The germline V gene has CDR1 SEHNR and CDR2 FQNEAQ (reference sequence). This CDR3 has 12 amino acids. CDR3 protein: CSSSFGEIEAFF. In DNA, the CDR3 is TGTTCCAGCAGCTTTGGGGAGATTGAAGCTTTCTTT.

This clone has a single count. This sequence joins TRBV27 and TRBJ2-7, with D tentatively TRBD1 (5 bases). V was cut by 4 bases and J by 4 bases, with 11 bases left in between. Germline V lookup: CDR1 MNHEY, CDR2 SMNVEV (reference sequence). This CDR3 has 13 amino acids. The CDR3 loop reads CASSSAGSYEQYF. The DNA for the CDR3 is TGTGCCAGCAGTTCGGCAGGGTCGTACGAGCAGTACTTC.

This clone has a single count. The V call is TRBV6-4, the J call TRBJ2-2, with D possibly matching TRBD2 (6 bases). Trimming took 0 bases from V and 6 from J, leaving 11 bases between them. CDR1 is MRHNA, CDR2 SNTAGT, per germline. The CDR3 loop spans 15 amino acids. CDR3 in DNA: TGTGCCAGCAGTGACTCGATCGGAGGGGCCGGGGAGCTGTTTTTT. Its protein is CASSDSIGGAGELFF.

The chain recombines TRBV7-2 with TRBJ2-5, with 13 bases identical to TRBD2. This CDR3 spans 16 amino acids. CDR1 and CDR2 from the germline V gene are SGHTA and FQGNSA. Trimming at V came to 0 bases and at J to 5 bases, leaving 3 bases not matched to a gene. CDR3 nucleotide sequence: TGTGCCAGCAGCTTAGCCCCACTAGCGGGAGGGGAGACCCAGTACTTC. Residues: CASSLAPLAGGETQYF.

This chain joins TRBV7-2 and TRBJ2-5, with 8 bases identical to TRBD1. V lost 5 bases and J lost 2; bases outside the gene matches: 4. Germline CDR1 SGHTA, CDR2 FQGNSA. The CDR3 totals 14 residues. The CDR3 spells CASSPRQGQETQYF. DNA of the CDR3: TGTGCCAGCAGCCCTCGACAGGGGCAAGAGACCCAGTACTTC.

The rearrangement joins TRBV6-1 to TRBJ1-2; D gene unclear. From germline, CDR1 is MNHNS and CDR2 SASEGT. The CDR3 is made up of 11 amino acids. V lost 8 bases and J lost 4, with 8 bases in between. The CDR3 reads CASAQIYGYTF. The CDR3 DNA follows: TGTGCCAGCGCACAAATCTATGGCTACACCTTC.

This clone was recorded a few times. This chain uses TRBV4-1 with TRBJ2-7; a possible D gene is TRBD2 (5 bases). From germline, CDR1 is MGHRA and CDR2 YSYEKL. This CDR3 is 13 amino acids long. The V gene lost 4 bases and the J gene lost 5 bases, with 12 bases spanning the gap. CDR3 coding DNA: TGCGCCAGCAGCCTACGACTAATCAACGAGCAGTACTTC. The encoded protein is CASSLRLINEQYF.

The chain couples TRBV28 to TRBJ2-3; TRBD2 aligns across 11 bases. With V trimmed by 4 bases and J by 1 base, 7 bases remained unmatched. Per germline, CDR1 MDHEN and CDR2 SYDVKM. The length of the CDR3 is 17 residues. The CDR3: CASSYPLAGEGTDTQYF. CDR3 DNA sequence: TGTGCCAGCAGTTACCCACTAGCGGGAGAGGGCACAGATACGCAGTATTTT.

Worth noting for this clone: One end of the junction is discordant with germline, which a read error may explain. This chain connects TRBV7-7 to TRBJ2-1; D gene ambiguous. Germline CDR1 and CDR2: SSHAT and FNYEAQ (reference sequence). CDR3 length: 14 residues. The CDR3 DNA reads TGTGCTAGCAGCCGTCGGAGTTGTATGGATGAGCAGTTCTTC. This sequence encodes CASSRRSCMDEQFF.

This rearrangement joins TRBV7-9 to TRBJ2-7, with D maybe TRBD2 (6 bases). Germline CDR1 SEHNR, CDR2 FQNEAQ (reference sequence). V was trimmed by 1 base and J by 7 bases, leaving 20 bases between them. This CDR3 is 16 amino acids long. The CDR3 bases are TGTGCCAGCAGCTTAGGCGCGGGACTGATGTCTTTGGAGCAGTACTTC. As protein: CASSLGAGLMSLEQYF.

The J gene is TRBJ1-1, the V gene TRBV5-4; D is possibly TRBD1 (6 bases). The CDR3 is made up of 17 amino acids. Per germline, CDR1 SGHNT and CDR2 YYREEE (reference sequence). V shed 4 bases and J shed 1 base, with 20 bases lying between them. In DNA form, the CDR3 reads TGTGCCAGCAGCAGATTAACTAGGTGGGGGCCGAACACTGAAGCTTTCTTT. This gives the protein CASSRLTRWGPNTEAFF.

V and J are TRBV14 and TRBJ2-1; 12 bases are shared with TRBD2. V was pared by 4 bases and J by 2 bases, with 3 bases of the junction left unmatched. Germline CDR1 and CDR2: SGHDN and FVKESK. The CDR3 has 16 residues. DNA for the CDR3: TGTGCCAGCAGCCTGAGACTAGCGGGAGCCTACAATGAGCAGTTCTTC. Its translation: CASSLRLAGAYNEQFF. Combining the CDR3 with reference TRBV14 and TRBJ2-1 gives the whole variable domain EAGVTQFPSHSVIEKGQTVTLRCDPISGHDNLYWYRRVMGKEIKFLLHFVKESKQDESGMPNNRFLAERTGGTYSTLKVQPAELEDSGVYFCASSLRLAGAYNEQFFGPGTRLTVL.

V usage is TRBV30 and J usage is TRBJ1-4, with D maybe TRBD1 (6 bases). Germline CDR1 and CDR2: GTSNPN and SVGIG (reference sequence). This CDR3 has 15 residues. Trimming pared 8 bases from V and 3 bases from J, leaving 19 bases between. The CDR3 DNA reads as TGTGCCACCCAGGGGACACCCTTAGCTAATGAAAAACTGTTTTTT. Residues: CATQGTPLANEKLFF.

The V call is TRBV11-2, the J call TRBJ2-1, with TRBD2 identical over 14 bases. Germline V gene lookup returns CDR1 SGHAT and CDR2 FQNNGV. The CDR3 is made up of 16 amino acids. V trimming: 5 bases; J trimming: 6 bases; junction bases outside the gene matches: 6. The CDR3 bases are TGTGCCAGCAGCACCCGGACTAGCGGGAGGTTCAATGAGCAGTTCTTC. Protein product: CASSTRTSGRFNEQFF. Combining the CDR3 with reference TRBV11-2 and TRBJ2-1 gives the whole variable domain EAGVAQSPRYKIIEKRQSVAFWCNPISGHATLYWYQQILGQGPKLLIQFQNNGVVDDSQLPKDRFSAERLKGVDSTLKIQPAKLEDSAVYLCASSTRTSGRFNEQFFGPGTRLTVL.